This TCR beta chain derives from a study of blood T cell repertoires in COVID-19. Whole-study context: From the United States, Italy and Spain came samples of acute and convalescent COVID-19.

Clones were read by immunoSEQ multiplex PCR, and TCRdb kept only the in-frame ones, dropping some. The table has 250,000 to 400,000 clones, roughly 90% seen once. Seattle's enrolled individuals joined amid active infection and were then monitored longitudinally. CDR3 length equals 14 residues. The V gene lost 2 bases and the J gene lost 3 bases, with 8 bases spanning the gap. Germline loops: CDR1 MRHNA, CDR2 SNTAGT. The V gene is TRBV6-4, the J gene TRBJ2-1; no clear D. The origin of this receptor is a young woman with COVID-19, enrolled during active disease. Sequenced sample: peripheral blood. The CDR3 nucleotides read TGTGCCAGCAGTGACGGCGGTGACTACAATGAGCAGTTCTTC. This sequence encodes CASSDGGDYNEQFF.